This is a list of T cell receptor beta chains from one sample in a study of cytomegalovirus exposure and HLA in healthy donors. Here immunoSEQ multiplex PCR was the method, and the copy in TCRdb shows in-frame clones only, minus some. The sample has approximately 200,000 clones; roughly 81% are singletons. The sequenced material came from PBMCs. These receptor sequences come from a woman in her 30s in good health and CMV-seropositive. CDR3s include the opening cysteine and the closing phenylalanine or tryptophan.

v_call cdr3_aa
TRBV14 CASSQSRVTQYF
TRBV7-9 CASSALPGGVGTQYF
TRBV28 CASSQQGNYGYTF
TRBV14 CASSQLQGAKNIQYF
TRBV28 CASRLQRLLYF
TRBV7-6 CASSPLSQGNEQFF
TRBV5-1 CASSLSGNTNEKLFF
TRBV6-1 CASREGTSGYNEQFF
TRBV6-5 CASREPGQGYTEAFF
TRBV5-4 CASSLGGFKGYTF
TRBV7-9 CASSLARGSQETQYF
TRBV5-1 CASRSGTRNEKLFF
TRBV5-4 CASNVNSGANVPTF
TRBV10-3 CAIGPSTNEKLFF
TRBV5-6 CASSFRGAEDEQYF
TRBV4-1 CASSQEGGLAGARKTQYF
TRBV28 CASSLSPLYEQYF
TRBV6-5 CASSYGQNYGYTF
TRBV10-3 CAISPGGSGSLEQYF
TRBV28 CASSLGLAGGETQYF
TRBV6-5 CASSYSGTGGYEQYF
TRBV5-6 CASSHQRQGLYEQYF
TRBV11-1 CASSLDRLGGETQYF
TRBV7-2 CASRHKLAGGLFGELFF
TRBV28 CASSFTMGQYNSPLHF
TRBV7-9 CASSRGTGTYEQYF
TRBV5-1 CASSFPPGTSGRKSSYNEQFF
TRBV27 CASGATGDYEQYF
TRBV19 CASSASVRANTEAFF
TRBV19 CASRSRGSYEQYF
TRBV27 CASSRADTQYF
TRBV7-6 CASSLAGGRMDTEAFF
TRBV4-1 CASSQGLAANEQFF
TRBV29-1 CSVKSGVLPYEQYF
TRBV5-1 CASSRGATGPNTGELFF
TRBV5-1 CASTTGTAAYEQYF
TRBV18 CASSPTINYGYTF
TRBV5-1 CASSFAGQGLETQYF
TRBV5-1 CASSYDRTGGYEQYF
TRBV27 CASSLSRSNEKLFF
TRBV18 CASSEGRTVTQYF
TRBV28 CASTGTSGQETQYF
TRBV5-8 CASSLSVGTSAYNEQFF
TRBV5-1 CASSLLGLVQETQYF
TRBV28 CASSPSGGTNYGYTF
TRBV11-2 CASSPGLAGSYNEQFF